These 28 T cell receptor beta chains share one sample of origin, sequenced in a study of T cell repertoires in cytomegalovirus infection. TCRdb called the reads again in MiXCR, with one record for every CDR3 protein. The sample yields hundreds of thousands of distinct CDR3 sequences, 30% to 35% seen once. Their antigens remain unidentified. Source: cultured CD8+ T cells from PBMCs, taken from culture after CMV antigen stimulation. All receptors come from a human donor in good health (CMV status not recorded). Some clones in this sample may be carry-over from other donors' samples.

This chain joins TRBV24-1 and TRBJ2-2; 10 positions agree with TRBD1. This CDR3 spans 16 amino acids. J gave up 3 bases and V 1 base, and 1 base lay outside the gene matches. Germline lookup yields CDR1 KGHDR and CDR2 SFDVKD. The CDR3 here is CATSDLGQGDTGELFF. Here the CDR3 DNA reads TGTGCCACCAGTGATTTAGGACAGGGGGACACCGGGGAGCTGTTTTTT.

The chain is built from TRBV6-1 and TRBJ2-2; 7 nucleotides agree with TRBD1. The CDR3 length is 16 residues. V dropped 1 base and J dropped 0; count of bases not matched to a gene: 2. Germline V gives CDR1 MNHNS, CDR2 SASEGT. DNA of the CDR3: TGTGCCAGCAGTGAAGAAGGGACAGCGAACACCGGGGAGCTGTTTTTT. This sequence encodes CASSEEGTANTGELFF.

The V gene is TRBV6-8, the J gene TRBJ1-1; the D is unclear. Trimming took off 3 bases at V and 1 base at J, with 3 bases between the two ends. The CDR3 is made up of 12 amino acids. Looked up from germline, CDR1 is MNHGY and CDR2 is SAAAGT. The CDR3 region has the DNA TGTGCCAGCAGTTATGCGAACACTGAAGCTTTCTTT. It codes for CASSYANTEAFF.

This clonotype has a count of ten or more. The chain has TRBV11-2 and TRBJ1-3, with a tentative D call TRBD1 (5 bases). The CDR3 contains 15 residues. V was trimmed by 3 bases and J by 0 bases, leaving 9 bases between them. The germline V gene has CDR1 SGHAT and CDR2 FQNNGV. CDR3 nucleotides: TGTGCCAGCAGCTTCAACAGGATCTCTGGAAACACCATATATTTT. Translation: CASSFNRISGNTIYF.

There are a few counts of this clonotype. The chain has TRBV12-3 or TRBV12-4 and TRBJ2-1; the match to TRBD2 covers 9 bases. This CDR3 contains 16 residues. The ends lost 11 bases at V and 9 bases at J; junction bases unmatched: 20. The CDR3 here is CASGGSSAGGRIEQFF. The CDR3 DNA sequence: TGTGCCTCGGGCGGGTCATCGGCGGGGGGGAGGATTGAGCAGTTCTTC.

This sequence joins TRBV12-3 or TRBV12-4 and TRBJ1-1, with 7 bases matching TRBD1. The CDR3 consists of 14 residues. The trim removed 6 bases at V and 3 bases at J, leaving 7 bases unmatched. This CDR3 reads CASRPGQRDTEAFF. The CDR3 DNA reads as TGTGCCAGCAGGCCGGGACAGCGGGACACTGAAGCTTTCTTT.

This clonotype appeared a few times. The rearrangement joins TRBV7-3 to TRBJ2-1, with TRBD2 as a possible D gene (5 bases). This CDR3 spans 18 amino acids. V lost 1 base to trimming and J lost 2 bases, with 18 bases between them. The germline gives CDR1 SGHTA, CDR2 FQGTGA. The CDR3: CASSLNAGPHGAYNEQFF. CDR3 nucleotide sequence: TGTGCCAGCAGCTTAAATGCTGGGCCCCACGGGGCCTACAATGAGCAGTTCTTC.

This clonotype came up many times. A junction boundary mismatches the germline segment, possibly from a read error. J is TRBJ2-1 and V is TRBV7-7, with a tentative D call TRBD2 (5 bases). Per germline, CDR1 SSHAT and CDR2 FNYEAQ (reference sequence). CDR3 size: 15 residues. CDR3 sequence: CASSLTRSSYNEQFF. The CDR3 DNA reads as TGTGCTAGCAGCTTAACTAGAAGCTCCTACAATGAGCAGTTCTTC.

This clonotype was seen ten or more times. V gene TRBV7-2 combines with J gene TRBJ2-3; D gene unclear. The ends were cut back, 5 bases at V and 3 bases at J, with 9 bases in the middle. The CDR3 has 13 residues. Germline assignment: CDR1 SGHTA and CDR2 FQGNSA. The CDR3 DNA follows: TGTGCCAGCAGCCCCGACTTGACAGATACGCAGTATTTT. It yields the protein CASSPDLTDTQYF.

The chain recombines TRBV5-5 with TRBJ2-7, with D unclear. V gave up 4 bases and J gave up 5 bases, with 16 bases separating them. Germline loops: CDR1 SGHKS, CDR2 YYEKEE (reference sequence). The CDR3 spans 14 residues. DNA for the CDR3: TGTGCCAGCAGCCCCTTGGCAGCCCAGGACGAGCAGTACTTC. Translated: CASSPLAAQDEQYF.

This clonotype was seen ten or more times. The chain has TRBV7-8 and TRBJ2-1, with 14 bases matching TRBD2. The CDR3 sequence is 16 residues long. V shed 4 bases and J 9 bases; nucleotides not matched to a gene: 8. Germline-derived CDR1 and CDR2 are SGHVS and FQNEAQ. As DNA, the CDR3 is TGTGCCAGCAGCTCCAGACTAGCGGGGGGGCCTCGTGAGCAGTTCTTC. Translating gives CASSSRLAGGPREQFF.

This clonotype was observed a few times. The chain recombines TRBV27 with TRBJ1-1; D perhaps matches TRBD1 (5 bases). Trimming left V 2 bases short and J 0 bases short, with 10 bases between. The CDR3 consists of 15 residues. Germline assignment: CDR1 MNHEY and CDR2 SMNVEV (reference sequence). The CDR3 nucleotides are TGTGCCAGCAGTTTAAATGGGGGGATGAACACTGAAGCTTTCTTT. Its protein product is CASSLNGGMNTEAFF.

The J gene is TRBJ1-2, the V gene TRBV4-2, with 7 bases identical to TRBD1. This CDR3 is 21 amino acids long. Germline-derived CDR1 and CDR2 are LGHNA and YNFKEQ. With 0 bases clipped from V and 2 bases from J, the junction kept 21 bases outside the gene matches. Written as DNA, the CDR3 is TGTGCCAGCAGCCAAGATCTCACATTGCGCCAAGACAGGGAGGGAAACTATGGCTACACCTTC. Translation gives CASSQDLTLRQDREGNYGYTF.

The gene calls are TRBV6-6 and TRBJ2-5, with D perhaps matching TRBD2 (5 bases). CDR1 is MNHNY and CDR2 is SVGAGI in the germline V gene (reference sequence). The V and J ends lost 5 bases and 2 bases respectively, with 12 bases between them. CDR3 length: 14 amino acids. The CDR3 sequence: CASSGLGKQETQYF. The CDR3 DNA follows: TGTGCCAGCAGTGGACTTGGAAAGCAAGAGACCCAGTACTTC.

The chain links TRBV5-4 to TRBJ1-4; the D is unclear. The CDR3 totals 15 residues. Per the germline V gene, CDR1 is SGHNT and CDR2 is YYREEE (reference sequence). Trimming removed 3 bases from V and 2 bases from J, with 11 bases in between. The CDR3 sequence: CASSSRGMTNEKLFF. In nucleotides, the CDR3 is TGTGCCAGCAGCTCACGTGGGATGACTAATGAAAAACTGTTTTTT.

This clonotype was counted only a few times. The rearrangement links TRBV3-1 to TRBJ1-2; D might be TRBD1 (5 bases). The CDR3 is 16 residues long. V lost 0 bases to trimming and J lost 3 bases, with 14 bases between them. The V gene's germline CDR1 is LGHDT and CDR2 YNNKEL (reference sequence). CDR3 sequence (DNA): TGTGCCAGCAGCCAAGATCTGGGGGGGTTTGACTATGGCTACACCTTC. Translating it yields CASSQDLGGFDYGYTF.

This clonotype came up a few times. The V and J genes are TRBV6-1 and TRBJ2-2; TRBD1 matches 8 bases. CDR3 length: 13 residues. Germline V gene data show CDR1 as MNHNS and CDR2 as SASEGT. J lost 7 bases, V lost 8 bases, and 6 bases had no gene match. In nucleotides, the CDR3 is TGTGCCAGCGAAGGGACAGGCCTCGGGGAGCTGTTTTTT. Translating it yields CASEGTGLGELFF.

This clonotype was counted between two and nine times. This chain joins TRBV7-6 and TRBJ1-1; possibly TRBD1 for D (6 bases). Germline V gives CDR1 SGHVS, CDR2 FNYEAQ. CDR3 size: 17 residues. The ends were cut back, 1 base at V and 1 base at J, with 16 bases in the middle. The CDR3 sequence is CASSLVAGEYPNTEAFF. DNA of the CDR3: TGTGCCAGCAGCTTAGTGGCAGGGGAGTACCCGAACACTGAAGCTTTCTTT.

The chain employs TRBV2 and TRBJ2-7; 8 bases fit TRBD1. Germline lookup yields CDR1 SNHLY and CDR2 FYNNEI. V shed 0 bases and J 0 bases; nucleotides not matched to a gene: 10. The CDR3 sequence is 18 residues long. This CDR3 reads CASSEALLGDRSSYEQYF. CDR3 in DNA: TGTGCCAGCAGTGAAGCGCTTCTGGGGGACAGGAGCTCCTACGAGCAGTACTTC. The full variable domain, its missing parts supplied by reference TRBV2 and TRBJ2-7, is EPEVTQTPSHQVTQMGQEVILRCVPISNHLYFYWYRQILGQKVEFLVSFYNNEISEKSEIFDDQFSVERPDGSNFTLKIRSTKLEDSAMYFCASSEALLGDRSSYEQYFGPGTRLTVT.

This clonotype was seen repeatedly, ten times or more. V gene TRBV12-3 or TRBV12-4 combines with J gene TRBJ2-7; 10 positions match TRBD2. V lost 6 bases and J lost 7; bases outside the gene matches: 6. The CDR3 consists of 13 residues. CDR3 protein: CASSPTAGGEQYV. DNA for the CDR3: TGTGCCAGCAGCCCGACAGCGGGGGGGGAGCAGTACGTC.

The chain uses TRBV6-8 and TRBJ1-1; D uncertain. V was pared by 1 base and J by 1 base, with 19 bases between. CDR1 MNHGY and CDR2 SAAAGT come from the germline V gene. The CDR3 runs to 18 residues. CDR3 residues: CASSYYPLGRLANTEAFF. The CDR3 nucleotides read TGTGCCAGCAGTTACTACCCCCTGGGGAGGTTGGCGAACACTGAAGCTTTCTTT.

This clonotype was seen a handful of times. The rearrangement joins TRBV7-6 to TRBJ2-3; 7 bases align to TRBD1. The V gene's germline CDR1 is SGHVS and CDR2 FNYEAQ. V trimming: 2 bases; J trimming: 0 bases; junction bases outside the gene matches: 8. CDR3 size: 17 residues. In nucleotides, the CDR3 is TGTGCCAGCAGCTTATATCCAGGGACAGCTAGCACAGATACGCAGTATTTT. Encoded protein: CASSLYPGTASTDTQYF.

This clonotype was found a few times. V is TRBV6-1 and J is TRBJ1-2, with D possibly matching TRBD1 (5 bases). This CDR3 spans 11 amino acids. CDR1 and CDR2 from the germline V gene are MNHNS and SASEGT. V dropped 7 bases and J dropped 5 bases, with 8 bases sitting between them. CDR3 coding DNA: TGTGCCAGCATCGACAGTTATGGCTACACCTTC. This gives the protein CASIDSYGYTF.

The chain carries TRBV4-1 and TRBJ1-3; D gene unclear. CDR3 length equals 17 residues. Trimming removed 6 bases at V and 3 bases at J, with 21 bases between. Germline V CDR1 and CDR2: MGHRA, YSYEKL. In DNA form, the CDR3 reads TGCGCCAGCAGATCCCACGCGGGGAATGTGGATGGAAACACCATATATTTT. Encoded protein: CASRSHAGNVDGNTIYF.

V gene TRBV6-2 or TRBV6-3 combines with J gene TRBJ2-2, with 7 bases aligning to TRBD1. After removal of 2 bases from V and 4 bases from J, the junction contained 7 bases not matched to a gene. This CDR3 contains 16 residues. Germline CDR1 is MNHEY and CDR2 is SVGEGT. The CDR3 DNA is TGTGCCAGCAGTTACACCCGACAGGGACCCACCGGGGAGCTGTTTTTT. As protein: CASSYTRQGPTGELFF.

The V and J genes are TRBV6-8 and TRBJ1-1; TRBD1 is a possible D gene (5 bases). V was pared by 7 bases and J by 6 bases, with 33 bases between. The CDR3 is made up of 19 amino acids. Germline V lookup: CDR1 MNHGY, CDR2 SAAAGT. The CDR3, as DNA: TGTGCCAGCAACTACTCCGATTTGGGGTTTGAGGGGATTGTCCCTGAAGCTTTCTTT. Translation gives CASNYSDLGFEGIVPEAFF.

This clonotype was seen at least ten times. J is TRBJ1-1 and V is TRBV27; D perhaps matches TRBD1 (5 bases). The CDR3 is 14 residues long. Per germline, CDR1 MNHEY and CDR2 SMNVEV (reference sequence). The V end lost 2 bases, the J end lost 1 base, and 8 bases lay between the germline ends. CDR3 loop: CASSLQGGNTEAFF. The CDR3 DNA follows: TGTGCCAGCAGTTTACAGGGAGGGAACACTGAAGCTTTCTTT.

This chain uses TRBV11-3 with TRBJ2-7; 7 bases map to TRBD2. Trimming at V came to 4 bases and at J to 7 bases, leaving 4 bases not matched to a gene. From germline, CDR1 is SGHNT and CDR2 YENEEA. CDR3 length: 12 amino acids. The CDR3 nucleotides are TGTGCCAGCAGCTCACGCGGGGGTGAGCAGTACTTC. Its protein is CASSSRGGEQYF.